A single sample is the source of the 24 T cell receptor beta chains below, sequenced in a study of blood T cell repertoires in COVID-19. This table comes from immunoSEQ multiplex PCR, and its TCRdb copy is limited to in-frame clones, with some not included. The sample shows approximately 290,000 clones, roughly 84% of them seen only once. The sequenced material came from peripheral blood. Source of these receptors: a person between 65 and 79 years old with COVID-19, enrolled during active disease.

This chain joins TRBV19 and TRBJ2-1; 9 bases map to TRBD1. V dropped 1 base and J dropped 7; count of bases not matched to a gene: 2. Germline CDR1 is LNHDA and CDR2 is SQIVND (reference sequence). The CDR3 extends over 14 amino acids. The CDR3 is CASSIGTGVNEQFF. CDR3 DNA sequence: TGTGCCAGTAGTATAGGGACAGGGGTTAATGAGCAGTTCTTC.

The rearrangement uses TRBV7-9 and TRBJ2-5; the D gene is possibly TRBD2 (6 bases). Germline CDR1 reads SEHNR; CDR2 reads FQNEAQ (reference sequence). The CDR3 totals 15 residues. V lost 1 base and J lost 2, with 11 bases in between. CDR3 in amino acids: CASSLGVAEQETQYF. The CDR3 nucleotides are TGTGCCAGCAGCTTAGGGGTAGCGGAACAAGAGACCCAGTACTTC.

The V gene is TRBV24-1, the J gene TRBJ2-5, with 7 bases matching TRBD1. This CDR3 spans 15 amino acids. The V gene end was trimmed by 3 bases and the J gene end by 4 bases; junction bases not matched to a gene: 7. Germline lookup yields CDR1 KGHDR and CDR2 SFDVKD. CDR3 nucleotide sequence: TGTGCCACCAGTGATCCACGGACAGGTGGAGAGACCCAGTACTTC. It encodes CATSDPRTGGETQYF.

This clone was counted a few times. The rearrangement links TRBV5-1 to TRBJ2-3; 12 positions agree with TRBD2. The V and J ends lost 4 bases and 4 bases, in that order; junction bases with no gene match: 7. The CDR3 contains 16 residues. The V gene's germline CDR1 is SGHRS and CDR2 YFSETQ. The CDR3 region has the DNA TGCGCCAGCAGCCCGGGACTAGCGGGTTCCCCAGATACGCAGTATTTT. Translating gives CASSPGLAGSPDTQYF.

This clone was seen a single time. The J gene is TRBJ2-1, the V gene TRBV7-2, with TRBD2 matching over 8 bases. The CDR3 consists of 16 residues. J lost 5 bases, V lost 4 bases, and 10 bases had no gene match. Germline CDR1 is SGHTA and CDR2 is FQGNSA. CDR3 loop: CASSSPGTSFDNEQFF. CDR3 DNA sequence: TGTGCCAGCAGCTCGCCGGGGACTAGTTTCGACAATGAGCAGTTCTTC.

V is TRBV19 and J is TRBJ1-1; D call uncertain. The germline V gene encodes CDR1 LNHDA and CDR2 SQIVND (reference sequence). The CDR3 has 13 amino acids. With 6 bases removed from V and 5 bases from J, the gap between germline ends came to 13 bases. The CDR3 here is CASRRLAGTEAFF. CDR3 DNA: TGTGCCAGTAGGAGACTGGCGGGTACTGAAGCTTTCTTT.

The rearrangement uses TRBV7-9 and TRBJ2-3; no definite D call. The CDR3 extends over 14 amino acids. The V gene lost 1 base and the J gene lost 4 bases, with 9 bases spanning the gap. From germline, CDR1 is SEHNR and CDR2 FQNEAQ (reference sequence). Written as DNA, the CDR3 is TGTGCCAGCAGCTTAGTTTCGCTAGCAGATACGCAGTATTTT. Translating gives CASSLVSLADTQYF. Using reference TRBV7-9 and TRBJ2-3 for the parts outside the CDR3, the full variable domain is DTGVSQNPRHKITKRGQNVTFRCDPISEHNRLYWYRQTLGQGPEFLTYFQNEAQLEKSRLLSDRFSAERPKGSFSTLEIQRTEQGDSAMYLCASSLVSLADTQYFGPGTRLTVL.

This clone was seen just once. The chain recombines TRBV28 with TRBJ1-1, with 10 bases lining up with TRBD1. The CDR3 has 15 residues. Germline V gene data show CDR1 as MDHEN and CDR2 as SYDVKM. Trimming removed 6 bases from V and 3 bases from J; junction bases left unmatched: 7. The CDR3 sequence is CASSLRTGGYTEAFF. In nucleotides, the CDR3 is TGTGCCAGCAGCCTACGGACAGGGGGATACACTGAAGCTTTCTTT.

The chain is built from TRBV19 and TRBJ2-2; possibly TRBD2 for D (6 bases). V was shortened by 3 bases and J by 5 bases, with 10 bases between the two germline ends. CDR1 LNHDA and CDR2 SQIVND come from the germline V gene (reference sequence). The CDR3 covers 14 residues. Written as DNA, the CDR3 is TGTGCCAGTAGTATTCCGGGAGTTACCGGGGAGCTGTTTTTT. Protein: CASSIPGVTGELFF. The full variable domain, in which reference TRBV19 and TRBJ2-2 provide the parts outside the CDR3, is DGGITQSPKYLFRKEGQNVTLSCEQNLNHDAMYWYRQDPGQGLRLIYYSQIVNDFQKGDIAEGYSVSREKKESFPLTVTSAQKNPTAFYLCASSIPGVTGELFFGEGSRLTVL.

The J gene is TRBJ1-1, the V gene TRBV5-6; D is possibly TRBD1 (6 bases). There are 14 residues in the CDR3. V was clipped by 2 bases and J by 4 bases, with 12 bases between them. Germline CDR1 and CDR2: SGHDT and YYEEEE. CDR3 bases: TGTGCCAGCAGCTTAGGGCAGGGGACCACTGAAGCTTTCTTT. Residues: CASSLGQGTTEAFF.

This clone was recorded once. The J gene is TRBJ2-2, the V gene TRBV4-3; 12 bases line up with TRBD2. CDR3 length: 16 residues. J gave up 5 bases and V 3 bases, and 4 bases lay outside the gene matches. From germline, CDR1 is LGHNA and CDR2 YSLEER. CDR3 in amino acids: CASSHRLAGGTGELFF. The CDR3 coding sequence is TGCGCCAGCAGCCACCGGCTAGCGGGGGGGACCGGGGAGCTGTTTTTT.

The chain joins TRBV6-2 or TRBV6-3 to TRBJ2-3; D is unresolved. Trimming pared 3 bases from V and 3 bases from J, leaving 13 bases between. Per the germline V gene, CDR1 is MNHEY and CDR2 is SVGEGT. The CDR3 extends over 15 amino acids. CDR3 nucleotides: TGTGCCAGCAGTTATGACACTCTGGCGACAGATACGCAGTATTTT. It specifies CASSYDTLATDTQYF.

This clone occurred once. The CDR3 is CASSMETGAILEKLFF. DNA of the CDR3: TGTGCCAGTAGTATGGAAACAGGGGCAATTCTCGAAAAACTGTTTTTT. The V call is TRBV19, the J call TRBJ1-4; 7 bases map to TRBD1. The CDR3 runs to 16 residues. Unmatched junction bases numbered 12, after V lost 3 bases and J lost 8 bases. Germline CDR1 and CDR2: LNHDA and SQIVND (reference sequence). Complete variable domain (other parts from reference TRBV19 and TRBJ1-4): DGGITQSPKYLFRKEGQNVTLSCEQNLNHDAMYWYRQDPGQGLRLIYYSQIVNDFQKGDIAEGYSVSREKKESFPLTVTSAQKNPTAFYLCASSMETGAILEKLFFGSGTQLSVL.

V and J are TRBV6-2 or TRBV6-3 and TRBJ2-3; 11 positions match TRBD2. V lost 5 bases and J lost 3; bases outside the gene matches: 7. The length of the CDR3 is 16 residues. Germline V gene data show CDR1 as MNHEY and CDR2 as SVGEGT. The CDR3 DNA sequence: TGTGCCAGCAGTGACACTAGCGGGAGTGGGACAGATACGCAGTATTTT. Amino acid sequence: CASSDTSGSGTDTQYF.

This clone has a single count. The chain uses TRBV7-2 and TRBJ2-1, with 8 bases aligning to TRBD2. In germline, CDR1 is SGHTA, CDR2 FQGNSA. CDR3 length: 15 residues. V shed 4 bases and J 6 bases; nucleotides not matched to a gene: 8. CDR3 in amino acids: CASSSAAGGLNEQFF. The CDR3 DNA reads TGTGCCAGCAGCTCGGCTGCGGGAGGCCTCAATGAGCAGTTCTTC.

This clone was seen a handful of times. V usage is TRBV4-3 and J usage is TRBJ2-2; 15 bases are a match to TRBD2. The J segment lost 6 bases and the V segment lost 4 bases, leaving 15 bases of the junction unmatched. This CDR3 has 20 residues. Germline V lookup: CDR1 LGHNA, CDR2 YSLEER. The CDR3 spells CASSPQPGLAGGPYSGELFF. The CDR3 nucleotides read TGCGCCAGCAGCCCCCAACCCGGACTAGCGGGGGGGCCGTACTCCGGGGAGCTGTTTTTT.

The J gene is TRBJ2-1, the V gene TRBV30, with D maybe TRBD1 (6 bases). This CDR3 region has 14 residues. Germline CDR1 GTSNPN, CDR2 SVGIG (reference sequence). V gave up 2 bases and J gave up 5 bases, with 13 bases separating them. CDR3 loop: CAWSSGTRNNEQFF. The CDR3 coding sequence is TGTGCCTGGAGTTCCGGGACACGGAACAATGAGCAGTTCTTC.

CDR3 loop: CASSPTSGGRRDTQYF. CDR3 coding DNA: TGTGCCAGCAGCCCGACTAGCGGGGGGCGCCGCGATACGCAGTATTTT. V is TRBV7-2 and J is TRBJ2-3, with TRBD2 identical over 13 bases. CDR1 and CDR2 from the germline V gene are SGHTA and FQGNSA. The CDR3 covers 16 residues. J was trimmed by 6 bases and V by 5 bases; bases with no gene match: 8.

The chain uses TRBV14 and TRBJ1-6; the D gene is possibly TRBD1 (6 bases). The CDR3 has 15 residues. Trimming took off 0 bases at V and 9 bases at J, with 12 bases between the two ends. CDR1 is SGHDN and CDR2 is FVKESK in the germline V gene. DNA of the CDR3: TGTGCCAGCAGCCAAGAAGCGGGACAAATTTCACCCCTCCACTTT. Its translation: CASSQEAGQISPLHF.

Notes on this clone: The same CDR3 is also encoded by other DNA sequences in this sample. The V and J genes are TRBV7-9 and TRBJ1-2; maybe TRBD1 (6 bases). The CDR3 has 13 amino acids. Trimming took 5 bases from V and 5 from J, leaving 12 bases between them. From germline, CDR1 is SEHNR and CDR2 FQNEAQ (reference sequence). The CDR3 is CASSPQGSYGYTF. In nucleotides, the CDR3 is TGTGCCAGCAGCCCACAGGGTTCATATGGCTACACCTTC.

The chain combines TRBV5-1 with TRBJ2-1, with 8 bases lining up with TRBD2. Germline V gene lookup returns CDR1 SGHRS and CDR2 YFSETQ. Germline trimming cut 0 bases from V and 5 bases from J; bases unmatched to any gene: 4. The CDR3 spans 15 residues. CDR3 nucleotides: TGCGCCAGCAGCTTGGTGGCGGGGGGCAACAATGAGCAGTTCTTC. This sequence encodes CASSLVAGGNNEQFF.

This clone was detected a few times. The rearrangement joins TRBV4-1 to TRBJ1-5; 10 nucleotides match TRBD1. CDR1 is MGHRA, CDR2 YSYEKL, per germline. The CDR3 runs 15 residues. V shed 0 bases and J 11 bases; nucleotides not matched to a gene: 7. The CDR3 sequence: CASSQEGTGELSQHF. In nucleotides, the CDR3 is TGCGCCAGCAGCCAAGAAGGGACAGGGGAATTGTCCCAGCATTTT.

J is TRBJ1-5 and V is TRBV20-1; D gene uncertain. With 3 bases removed from V and 4 bases from J, the gap between germline ends came to 7 bases. From germline, CDR1 is DFQATT and CDR2 SNEGSKA (reference sequence). The CDR3 is 12 amino acids. The CDR3 here is CSASYGNQPQHF. CDR3 DNA: TGCAGTGCTAGTTACGGGAATCAGCCCCAGCATTTT.

This chain uses TRBV30 with TRBJ2-1; 16 nucleotides align to TRBD2. Germline V gives CDR1 GTSNPN, CDR2 SVGIG (reference sequence). The V segment lost 3 bases and the J segment 3 bases; nucleotides outside the gene matches: 8. The CDR3 is 18 residues long. The chain's CDR3 is CAWRVTGTSGRGYNEQFF. The CDR3, as DNA: TGTGCCTGGAGGGTTACCGGGACTAGCGGGAGGGGCTACAATGAGCAGTTCTTC.